This is a list of T cell receptor beta chains from one sample in a study of human T cells and chemical hapten exposure. TCRdb recomputed calls from the RACE reads with MiXCR, one row per CDR3 protein. Of approximately 400,000 distinct CDR3 sequences in the sample, approximately 5% were seen once. The material was whole blood, obtained in connection with sensitization to the hapten diphenylcyclopropenone (DPC). The origin of the receptors is a woman between 50 and 59 years old with alopecia areata. Some clones in this sample may be carry-over from other donors' samples. Both conserved end residues are part of each CDR3. Each record gives: J gene, clone size, V gene, CDR3 protein. Clone size appears in some rows only: once, few, many, or a class for an expanded clone.

TRBJ2-1,many,TRBV20-1,CSARDPMPYPGQFF
TRBJ1-1,NA,TRBV30,CATRGPGNTEAFF
TRBJ2-4,many,TRBV11-2,CASSLELGGIQYF
TRBJ2-5,many,TRBV10-2,CASGGAQETQYF
TRBJ1-5,many,TRBV6-1,CASSEAWSNQPQHF
TRBJ1-2,many,TRBV11-2,CASHGNRLYGYTF
TRBJ2-6,many,TRBV18,CASSPPVRAGANVLTF
TRBJ1-5,many,TRBV2,CASSEQGGGVYRQPQHF
TRBJ1-6,many,TRBV10-3,CAIRSESSPLHF
TRBJ1-5,NA,TRBV7-9,CASSGAGDGNQPQHF
TRBJ2-1,NA,TRBV7-2,CASSFSGLAGTNEQFF
TRBJ2-1,many,TRBV24-1,CATSGIPGTSGDPYNEQFF
TRBJ1-3,many,TRBV10-3,CAIGADADTIYF
TRBJ2-1,few,TRBV10-3,CAISDSTREFEQFF
TRBJ1-6,NA,TRBV27,CASSSIISPLHF
TRBJ2-7,many,TRBV6-2/TRBV6-3,CASSNLGLAGAYEQYF
TRBJ1-1,many,TRBV12-3/TRBV12-4,CASSLNRGNTEAFF
TRBJ1-1,many,TRBV5-6,CASSAQNPGAAFF
TRBJ1-1,NA,TRBV28,CASSPGQGWTEAFF
TRBJ1-6,many,TRBV7-8,CASSLETPFPLHF
TRBJ1-4,NA,TRBV11-2,CASSLRNEKLFF
TRBJ1-6,many,TRBV10-3,CAISEVTGNSPLHF
TRBJ2-7,many,TRBV7-9,CASSLPSASYEQYF
TRBJ2-3,NA,TRBV2,CASSERAGRADTQYF
TRBJ1-3,many,TRBV10-3,CAMARVPGNTIYF
TRBJ2-2,many,TRBV2,CASREGLTGELFF
TRBJ2-7,many,TRBV20-1,CSGRVSGTYEQYF
TRBJ2-2,many,TRBV5-1,CASTRDRAGAGELFF
TRBJ1-1,few,TRBV7-9,CASSLVVQGYTEAFF
TRBJ2-1,many,TRBV6-2/TRBV6-3,CASSSTSGMVNEQFF
TRBJ1-5,many,TRBV5-5,CASSLVQGGNQPQHF
TRBJ2-2,many,TRBV4-1,CASSKTGTGELFF
TRBJ1-5,NA,TRBV10-3,CAISDGRQGAGQPQHF
TRBJ1-2,many,TRBV5-1,CASSAQPGTGYGYTF
TRBJ1-1,many,TRBV29-1,CSVEDHPDMNTEAFF
TRBJ2-3,NA,TRBV5-1,CASSKLRGTELADTQYF
TRBJ2-3,NA,TRBV9,CASSVDGGMPSTDTQYF
TRBJ2-7,many,TRBV5-4,CASSLTTGTGAYEQYF
TRBJ2-7,many,TRBV2,CASSGDRISYEQYF
TRBJ1-2,many,TRBV28,CASSLYSPYNYGYTF
TRBJ2-1,many,TRBV5-4,CASSLAKTGRIGEQFF
TRBJ1-2,many,TRBV28,CAIRWNGYTF
TRBJ1-2,many,TRBV4-2,CASSQGDAAPANYGYTF
TRBJ1-4,few,TRBV6-5,CASRQQGATNEKLFF
TRBJ1-6,many,TRBV20-1,CSAREGQGRPPLHF